Listed here are 4 T cell receptor beta chains from one sample, sequenced in a study of control samples from healthy donors and cancer patients. Using immunoSEQ multiplex PCR, the repertoire was profiled, and TCRdb retains in-frame clones only, with some absent. Among approximately 160,000 clones listed, around nine tenths were seen once. What was sequenced was blood. The receptors originated from a woman in her thirties in good health.

The chain combines TRBV7-2 with TRBJ2-7; D uncertain. Germline V CDR1 and CDR2: SGHTA, FQGNSA. The CDR3 runs to 12 residues. V lost 5 bases, J lost 2 bases, and 7 bases lay in between. CDR3 bases: TGTGCCAGCAGCCCCGGTCCCTACGAGCAGTACTTC. This codes for CASSPGPYEQYF.

The chain uses TRBV24-1 and TRBJ2-5, with D uncertain. The CDR3 contains 13 residues. V gave up 5 bases and J gave up 11 bases, with 17 bases separating them. The germline V gene encodes CDR1 KGHDR and CDR2 SFDVKD. The CDR3, as DNA: TGTGCCACCAGTGCCGACGGCGGCTCTTCTCAGTACTTC. Amino acids: CATSADGGSSQYF.

The chain links TRBV4-3 to TRBJ2-2, with 8 bases identical to TRBD2. The CDR3 contains 15 residues. The V gene's germline CDR1 is LGHNA and CDR2 YSLEER. The CDR3 nucleotides read TGCGGATCCAGCCGGGAGGGCGGAAACACCGGGGAGCTGTTTTTT. Its translation: CGSSREGGNTGELFF.

The chain links TRBV29-1 to TRBJ2-1, with D possibly being TRBD2 (6 bases). In germline, CDR1 is SQVTM, CDR2 ANQGSEA. V shed 6 bases and J shed 2 bases, with 8 bases lying between them. This CDR3 has 12 residues. CDR3 DNA: TGCAGCGTCGGGAGTACCTACAATGAGCAGTTCTTC. This gives the protein CSVGSTYNEQFF.